A selection of T cell receptor beta chains follows, all from one sample in a study of blood T cell repertoires in COVID-19. Libraries were prepared by immunoSEQ multiplex PCR; TCRdb keeps only in-frame clonotypes and omits some of them. The sample lists roughly 260,000 clones, 80% to 90% occurring once. Sequencing input: peripheral blood. Receptors originate from a woman between 40 and 55 years old with acute or convalescent COVID-19. The CDR3 runs from the conserved cysteine through the conserved F or W.

len: 12; j_gene: TRBJ1-4; v_gene: TRBV2; CDR3aa: CASSVPFEKLFF
len: 15; j_gene: TRBJ1-6; v_gene: TRBV5-1; CDR3aa: CASSVVRPGFSPLHF
len: 14; j_gene: TRBJ1-1; v_gene: TRBV5-1; CDR3aa: CASSLRQSAIEAFF
len: 15; j_gene: TRBJ1-1; v_gene: TRBV7-2; CDR3aa: CASSSAPGTGGAAFF
len: 12; j_gene: TRBJ2-1; v_gene: TRBV6-5; CDR3aa: CASRTGNNEQFF
len: 11; j_gene: TRBJ1-2; v_gene: TRBV5-1; CDR3aa: CASDSGYGYTF
len: 16; j_gene: TRBJ2-5; v_gene: TRBV5-1; CDR3aa: CASSPAGGPPPETQYF
len: 15; j_gene: TRBJ2-1; v_gene: TRBV3-1/TRBV3-2; CDR3aa: CASSHLDRGIKEQFF
len: 15; j_gene: TRBJ1-2; v_gene: TRBV2; CDR3aa: CASRGTGGTSYGYTF
len: 16; j_gene: TRBJ1-6; v_gene: TRBV5-1; CDR3aa: CASSFTSGTGYSPLHF
len: 14; j_gene: TRBJ2-2; v_gene: TRBV10-2; CDR3aa: CASSETVNTGELFF
len: 16; j_gene: TRBJ2-1; v_gene: TRBV9; CDR3aa: CASSVEGRGRTNEQFF
len: 16; j_gene: TRBJ2-2; v_gene: TRBV9; CDR3aa: CASSVKGTKNTGELFF
len: 16; j_gene: TRBJ1-1; v_gene: TRBV10-3; CDR3aa: CAISESGGNLNTEAFF
len: 13; j_gene: TRBJ1-6; v_gene: TRBV30; CDR3aa: CATARQGGSPLHF
len: 13; j_gene: TRBJ1-1; v_gene: TRBV7-8; CDR3aa: CASSLGGGTGAFF
len: 11; j_gene: TRBJ2-3; v_gene: TRBV27; CDR3aa: CASSSTDTQYF
len: 16; j_gene: TRBJ1-4; v_gene: TRBV9; CDR3aa: CASSVGGGRSNEKLFF
len: 15; j_gene: TRBJ2-3; v_gene: TRBV5-1; CDR3aa: CASSLTGSSTDTQYF
len: 15; j_gene: TRBJ1-1; v_gene: TRBV5-1; CDR3aa: CASSTSGTGVGEAFF
len: 11; j_gene: TRBJ1-2; v_gene: TRBV6-1; CDR3aa: CASSEWGRDTF
len: 13; j_gene: TRBJ2-3; v_gene: TRBV30; CDR3aa: CAWKPGGVLGQYF
len: 15; j_gene: TRBJ2-2; v_gene: TRBV11-3; CDR3aa: CASSSRDREAGELFF
len: 15; j_gene: TRBJ1-5; v_gene: TRBV19; CDR3aa: CASSIETGGVVPQHF
len: 14; j_gene: TRBJ1-2; v_gene: TRBV18; CDR3aa: CASSPWGGESGYTF
len: 13; j_gene: TRBJ2-1; v_gene: TRBV9; CDR3aa: CASSVVEDNEQFF
len: 16; j_gene: TRBJ1-1; v_gene: TRBV7-6; CDR3aa: CASSLDPLGAGTEAFF
len: 13; j_gene: TRBJ1-1; v_gene: TRBV3-1/TRBV3-2; CDR3aa: CASSQDRNTEAFF
len: 12; j_gene: TRBJ1-2; v_gene: TRBV7-3; CDR3aa: CASSLGGVGYTF
len: 19; j_gene: TRBJ2-6; v_gene: TRBV5-4; CDR3aa: CASSWEGGRFPSGANVLTF
len: 14; j_gene: TRBJ2-2; v_gene: TRBV28; CDR3aa: CASSLYTGGGELFF
len: 15; j_gene: TRBJ2-5; v_gene: TRBV6-1; CDR3aa: CASSDRAQGKETQYF
len: 14; j_gene: TRBJ2-1; v_gene: TRBV5-6; CDR3aa: CASSLVFRVDEQFF
len: 17; j_gene: TRBJ2-1; v_gene: TRBV19; CDR3aa: CASSARLAGGQRNEQFF
len: 13; j_gene: TRBJ1-1; v_gene: TRBV6-5; CDR3aa: CASSYEGRGEAFF
len: 15; j_gene: TRBJ1-1; v_gene: TRBV9; CDR3aa: CASSVGTGMNTEAFF
len: 15; j_gene: TRBJ1-2; v_gene: TRBV6-2/TRBV6-3; CDR3aa: CASSFPPGGGRSYTF
len: 18; j_gene: TRBJ1-1; v_gene: TRBV7-9; CDR3aa: CASSRLGRGPGMNTEAFF
len: 16; j_gene: TRBJ2-3; v_gene: TRBV5-1; CDR3aa: CASSLKPGLDGDTQYF
len: 14; j_gene: TRBJ1-2; v_gene: TRBV2; CDR3aa: CASKLDRGPGSYTF
len: 13; j_gene: TRBJ1-5; v_gene: TRBV19; CDR3aa: CASSVTGSQPQHF
len: 15; j_gene: TRBJ1-1; v_gene: TRBV3-1/TRBV3-2; CDR3aa: CASSHLATGSIEAFF
len: 15; j_gene: TRBJ2-1; v_gene: TRBV27; CDR3aa: CASSLGTGPYNEQFF
len: 16; j_gene: TRBJ2-1; v_gene: TRBV7-3; CDR3aa: CASSQNLAGVYNEQFF
len: 14; j_gene: TRBJ2-3; v_gene: TRBV2; CDR3aa: CASSDRTGTDTQYF
len: 15; j_gene: TRBJ1-1; v_gene: TRBV6-5; CDR3aa: CASSYMGEAVTEAFF
len: 14; j_gene: TRBJ1-2; v_gene: TRBV5-1; CDR3aa: CASSSGQTYYGYTF
len: 16; j_gene: TRBJ1-2; v_gene: TRBV5-8; CDR3aa: CASSFLLDRGPDGYTF
len: 12; j_gene: TRBJ1-2; v_gene: TRBV29-1; CDR3aa: CSVGGRPYGYTF
len: 16; j_gene: TRBJ1-2; v_gene: TRBV19; CDR3aa: CASSNTPHYRGGGYTF
len: 15; j_gene: TRBJ2-1; v_gene: TRBV24-1; CDR3aa: CATSDPGTGDNEQFF
len: 13; j_gene: TRBJ2-2; v_gene: TRBV12-3/TRBV12-4; CDR3aa: CASSPVNTGELFF
len: 12; j_gene: TRBJ1-1; v_gene: TRBV7-8; CDR3aa: CASSLGEGRTFF
len: 15; j_gene: TRBJ1-2; v_gene: TRBV19; CDR3aa: CASHHQAARAYGYTF
len: 15; j_gene: TRBJ1-2; v_gene: TRBV9; CDR3aa: CASSLSGAANYGYTF